This T cell receptor (beta chain) was observed in a study of blood T cells in healthy people across ages. Isolated PBMCs totaled at least 6 million in each sample. The CDR3 runs to 15 residues. V was trimmed by 5 bases and J by 7 bases, leaving 17 bases between them. Combining a sample-barcoded 5' primer with a J-beta primer mix, a second PCR ran for about 6 to 12 cycles. TCRdb reprocessed the 5' RACE reads via MiXCR and lists one record per CDR3 protein. Of roughly 800,000 distinct CDR3 sequences listed, roughly 26% were seen once; the top ten hold about 3%. The same specimen was also included in a second study, on T cells of mothers and their children. From that study: Sequencing got over 9.5 million TCR beta CDR3 reads from each mother and around 3.1 million from each child.

This receptor was taken from a boy aged 5-17 years in good health. This rearrangement joins TRBV12-3 or TRBV12-4 to TRBJ1-4; D is uncertain. Input material: blood. CDR3 DNA: TGTGCCAGCAGTCCCGGAGACGGAGGTGTTGAAAAACTGTTTTTT. It translates to CASSPGDGGVEKLFF.